This is a list of T cell receptor beta chains from one sample in a study of human T cells and chemical hapten exposure. Via MiXCR, TCRdb re-called the RACE reads, giving one row per CDR3 protein. The sample contains 370,000 or so distinct CDR3 sequences, approximately 4.4% of which appear only once. The specimen comprised whole blood, sampled in connection with sensitization to the hapten diphenylcyclopropenone (DPC). The origin of the receptors is a woman aged 45 to 65 with alopecia areata. Some clones in this sample may be carry-over from other donors' samples. The CDR3 runs from the conserved cysteine through the conserved F or W. The D gene is left open where the match is weak. A row's size may be missing; if present it is once, few, many or a size class.

d_call: TRBD2
v_call: TRBV9
cdr3_length: 19
j_call: TRBJ2-3
clone_size: many
cdr3_aa: CASSTRTGTSGRGTDTQYF
cdr3_nt: TGTGCCAGCAGCACTAGGACCGGGACTAGCGGGAGAGGCACAGATACGCAGTATTTT

d_call: TRBD1
v_call: TRBV7-9
cdr3_length: 14
j_call: TRBJ1-4
clone_size: many
cdr3_aa: CASSGGQPNEKLFF
cdr3_nt: TGTGCCAGCAGCGGGGGACAGCCCAATGAAAAACTGTTTTTT

d_call: -
v_call: TRBV14
cdr3_length: 18
j_call: TRBJ1-5
clone_size: -
cdr3_aa: CASSQDPGDIYSNQPQHF
cdr3_nt: TGTGCCAGCAGCCAAGATCCAGGGGACATTTATAGCAATCAGCCCCAGCATTTT

d_call: -
v_call: TRBV29-1
cdr3_length: 14
j_call: TRBJ2-7
clone_size: many
cdr3_aa: CSVGPGQRSYEQYF
cdr3_nt: TGCAGCGTTGGGCCGGGACAAAGGTCCTACGAGCAGTACTTC

d_call: -
v_call: TRBV3-1
cdr3_length: 14
j_call: TRBJ2-1
clone_size: many
cdr3_aa: CASSHRTGYNEQFF
cdr3_nt: TGTGCCAGCAGCCACAGGACGGGGTACAATGAGCAGTTCTTC

d_call: -
v_call: TRBV30
cdr3_length: 13
j_call: TRBJ2-2
clone_size: -
cdr3_aa: CAWGQSNTGELFF
cdr3_nt: TGTGCCTGGGGACAGTCGAACACCGGGGAGCTGTTTTTT

d_call: -
v_call: TRBV7-2
cdr3_length: 16
j_call: TRBJ1-5
clone_size: many
cdr3_aa: CASSQEGQGLNQPQHF
cdr3_nt: TGTGCCAGCAGCCAAGAGGGGCAGGGTCTCAATCAGCCCCAGCATTTT

d_call: -
v_call: TRBV9
cdr3_length: 13
j_call: TRBJ1-3
clone_size: -
cdr3_aa: CASSANPGNTIYF
cdr3_nt: TGTGCCAGCAGCGCAAACCCTGGAAACACCATATATTTT

d_call: -
v_call: TRBV4-1
cdr3_length: 14
j_call: TRBJ2-5
clone_size: many
cdr3_aa: CASSQSRSVETQYF
cdr3_nt: TGCGCCAGCAGCCAATCTAGAAGTGTAGAGACCCAGTACTTC

d_call: TRBD2
v_call: TRBV10-3
cdr3_length: 13
j_call: TRBJ2-5
clone_size: many
cdr3_aa: CATASGSLETQYF
cdr3_nt: TGTGCCACCGCTAGCGGGAGCTTGGAGACCCAGTACTTC

d_call: -
v_call: TRBV2
cdr3_length: 14
j_call: TRBJ2-3
clone_size: -
cdr3_aa: CASIQRASTDTQYF
cdr3_nt: TGTGCCAGCATCCAACGAGCTAGCACAGATACGCAGTATTTT

d_call: -
v_call: TRBV20-1
cdr3_length: 16
j_call: TRBJ2-6
clone_size: many
cdr3_aa: CSARRVDSTGANVLTF
cdr3_nt: TGCAGTGCTAGGAGGGTCGACAGTACTGGGGCCAACGTCCTGACTTTC

d_call: -
v_call: TRBV11-2
cdr3_length: 14
j_call: TRBJ2-1
clone_size: few
cdr3_aa: CASSPPGLFNEQFF
cdr3_nt: TGTGCCAGCAGCCCGCCTGGACTCTTCAATGAGCAGTTCTTC

d_call: TRBD1
v_call: TRBV29-1
cdr3_length: 13
j_call: TRBJ1-1
clone_size: many
cdr3_aa: CSARTGMNTEAFF
cdr3_nt: TGCAGCGCTCGGACAGGGATGAACACTGAAGCTTTCTTT

d_call: -
v_call: TRBV7-2
cdr3_length: 12
j_call: TRBJ2-7
clone_size: few
cdr3_aa: CASSSTNYEQYF
cdr3_nt: TGTGCCAGCAGCTCGACCAACTACGAGCAGTACTTC

d_call: -
v_call: TRBV3-1
cdr3_length: 13
j_call: TRBJ2-1
clone_size: many
cdr3_aa: CASSAGTPNEQFF
cdr3_nt: TGTGCCAGCAGCGCCGGGACTCCTAATGAGCAGTTCTTC

d_call: TRBD1
v_call: TRBV5-4
cdr3_length: 14
j_call: TRBJ1-1
clone_size: few
cdr3_aa: CASSQTGGHTEAFF
cdr3_nt: TGTGCCAGCAGCCAGACAGGGGGGCACACTGAAGCTTTCTTT

d_call: TRBD1
v_call: TRBV7-8
cdr3_length: 17
j_call: TRBJ1-5
clone_size: many
cdr3_aa: CASSLTRGIESNQPQHF
cdr3_nt: TGTGCCAGCAGCTTAACCAGGGGGATCGAAAGCAATCAGCCCCAGCATTTT

d_call: -
v_call: TRBV29-1
cdr3_length: 17
j_call: TRBJ2-3
clone_size: few
cdr3_aa: CSVYHVRGRPGGDTQYF
cdr3_nt: TGCAGCGTTTACCATGTAAGGGGGCGCCCGGGAGGAGATACGCAGTATTTT

d_call: -
v_call: TRBV5-1
cdr3_length: 14
j_call: TRBJ2-3
clone_size: many
cdr3_aa: CASSLGGYTDTQYF
cdr3_nt: TGCGCCAGCAGCTTAGGCGGGTACACAGATACGCAGTATTTT

d_call: TRBD2
v_call: TRBV28
cdr3_length: 15
j_call: TRBJ2-1
clone_size: many
cdr3_aa: CASSFGSGIVRQQFF
cdr3_nt: TGTGCCAGCAGTTTCGGTAGCGGGATAGTTCGGCAGCAGTTCTTC

d_call: -
v_call: TRBV7-9
cdr3_length: 14
j_call: TRBJ2-7
clone_size: -
cdr3_aa: CASSLQGGPYEQYF
cdr3_nt: TGTGCCAGCAGCTTACAGGGAGGCCCCTACGAGCAGTACTTC